There are a few counts of the clone carrying this TCR beta chain. Its antigen is not known. This record comes from a study of radiotherapy plus CTLA-4 blockade in lung cancer. Overall study context: With 30% to 40% of patients having disease control, objective responses were seen in roughly 18%. Study-wide points: Researchers report tumor-derived TCR clones expanding in blood after radiotherapy plus ipilimumab.

Clones were read by immunoSEQ multiplex PCR, and TCRdb kept only the in-frame ones, dropping some. The table includes over 50,000 clones, around 80% detected once. Unmatched junction bases numbered 5, after V lost 4 bases and J lost 3 bases. CDR1 LNHNV and CDR2 YYDKDF come from the germline V gene (reference sequence). CDR3 length: 15 residues. Each patient with chemo-refractory metastatic non-small-cell lung cancer was treated with focal radiation plus CTLA-4 blockade using ipilimumab. This rearrangement joins TRBV15 to TRBJ2-5; 10 bases match TRBD1. This sequence was found in a human donor with non-small cell lung cancer who had a partial response to radiotherapy plus ipilimumab. The sequenced sample was peripheral blood, obtained from a patient treated with radiotherapy plus ipilimumab. The CDR3 nucleotides are TGTGCCACCAGCACCCCGGGACAGGGGAAAGAGACCCAGTACTTC. Amino acids: CATSTPGQGKETQYF.